The 24 T cell receptor beta chains below come from one sample, sequenced in a study of shared clonotypes between healthy human individuals. Profiling relied on immunoSEQ multiplex PCR, and the TCRdb table lists in-frame clones only, not all of them. The sample has over a million clones, around 82% seen once. Sequenced: memory CD4+ T cells from PBMCs. Subset: CD45RA-negative fraction. The receptors come from a man between 18 and 29 years old in good health. Some clones in this sample may be carry-over from other donors' samples.

Comments on this clone: One junction end disagrees with the germline gene, perhaps due to a read error. This chain connects TRBV19 to TRBJ2-1, with D tentatively TRBD1 or TRBD2 (6 bases each). The CDR3 runs 14 residues. Germline CDR1 LNHDA, CDR2 SQIVND (reference sequence). In DNA, the CDR3 is TGTGCCAGTAAGGGGGGACCGGGCTACAGTGAGCAGTTCTTC. Protein: CASKGGPGYSEQFF.

V usage is TRBV29-1 and J usage is TRBJ2-1; 14 positions match TRBD2. CDR3 length: 16 amino acids. The ends lost 4 bases at V and 0 bases at J; junction bases unmatched: 2. Germline values: CDR1 SQVTM, CDR2 ANQGSEA. CDR3 loop: CSVAGTSGSSYNEQFF. DNA for the CDR3: TGCAGCGTTGCTGGGACTAGCGGGAGCTCCTACAATGAGCAGTTCTTC.

The V gene is TRBV12-5, the J gene TRBJ2-6; 7 bases agree with TRBD2. This CDR3 is 19 amino acids long. CDR1 and CDR2 from the germline V gene are LGHNT and FRNRAP. V dropped 5 bases and J dropped 3; count of bases not matched to a gene: 16. The CDR3: CASGPRWAGDALGANVLTF. In DNA, the CDR3 is TGTGCTAGTGGTCCCCGCTGGGCGGGAGATGCTCTTGGGGCCAACGTCCTGACTTTC.

Details on this clone: It may be a read error: a sequence one base away is much more abundant. The rearrangement joins TRBV9 to TRBJ1-4; 7 nucleotides align to TRBD1. The CDR3 length is 14 residues. Germline V lookup: CDR1 SGDLS, CDR2 YYNGEE. V lost 4 bases and J lost 3; bases outside the gene matches: 3. Written as DNA, the CDR3 is TGTGCCAGCAGCCCGGGACAGCCTAATGAAAAACTGTTTTTT. The encoded protein is CASSPGQPNEKLFF.

The V gene is TRBV7-9, the J gene TRBJ2-1, with D possibly being TRBD2 (7 bases). The CDR3 length is 15 residues. The V end lost 6 bases, the J end lost 6 bases, and 18 bases lay between the germline ends. Germline assignment: CDR1 SEHNR and CDR2 FQNEAQ (reference sequence). CDR3 DNA: TGTGCCAGCAGACCTAGCGGACAGTCTGGCAATGAGCAGTTCTTC. Amino acid sequence: CASRPSGQSGNEQFF.

Regarding this clone: Being one base from a much bigger clone, this may be a read error. This chain links TRBV5-6 with TRBJ1-2; no clear D gene. Trimming removed 2 bases at V and 0 bases at J, with 11 bases between. This CDR3 is built from 15 residues. Germline V gene sequence: CDR1 SGHDT, CDR2 YYEEEE. The CDR3 here is CASSFVVGANYGYTF. CDR3 DNA sequence: TGTGCCAGCAGCTTTGTCGTGGGAGCTAACTATGGCTACACCTTC.

This clone was observed a few times. This chain links TRBV30 with TRBJ1-6; 7 nucleotides agree with TRBD1. This CDR3 has 15 residues. After removal of 2 bases from V and 7 bases from J, the junction contained 8 bases not matched to a gene. The germline CDR1 and CDR2 sequences are GTSNPN and SVGIG (reference sequence). The CDR3 region is CAWSSTGLWNSPLHF. The CDR3 nucleotides are TGTGCCTGGAGTTCGACAGGGTTGTGGAATTCACCCCTCCACTTT. Variable domain in full (rest from reference TRBV30 and TRBJ1-6): SQTIHQWPATLVQPVGSPLSLECTVEGTSNPNLYWYRQAAGRGLQLLFYSVGIGQISSEVPQNLSASRPQDRQFILSSKKLLLSDSGFYLCAWSSTGLWNSPLHFGNGTRLTVT.

The V and J genes are TRBV4-3 and TRBJ1-2, with TRBD1 as a possible D gene (6 bases). V lost 4 bases and J lost 7, with 34 bases in between. CDR3 length: 20 residues. Germline values: CDR1 LGHNA, CDR2 YSLEER. The CDR3 loop reads CASSLTNPQHNGGLFGGYTF. The CDR3 DNA sequence: TGCGCCAGCAGCCTTACCAACCCCCAGCACAACGGGGGCCTCTTCGGTGGCTACACCTTC.

For this clone: Other nucleotide sequences from this sample produce the same CDR3. The chain recombines TRBV28 with TRBJ2-7; no clear D gene. The CDR3 length is 12 residues. Germline V CDR1 and CDR2: MDHEN, SYDVKM. V lost 5 bases, J lost 3 bases, and 8 bases lay in between. CDR3: CASSPLGYEQYF. CDR3 nucleotides: TGTGCCAGCAGTCCTCTTGGCTACGAGCAGTACTTC.

Written as DNA, the CDR3 is TGTGCCAGCAGCCAATTCGGGGAAGCGAGCATTCAGTACTTC. Encoded protein: CASSQFGEASIQYF. The rearrangement links TRBV7-6 to TRBJ2-4, with D possibly matching TRBD2 (5 bases). CDR1 is SGHVS and CDR2 is FNYEAQ in the germline V gene. The CDR3 totals 14 residues. Trimming shortened V by 5 bases and J by 9 bases, and 17 bases separated the two germline ends.

This clone was detected a few times. The chain carries TRBV5-1 and TRBJ1-6, with D tentatively TRBD1 (5 bases). Germline-derived CDR1 and CDR2 are SGHRS and YFSETQ. The CDR3 sequence is 15 residues long. Trimming took off 4 bases at V and 5 bases at J, with 13 bases between the two ends. The CDR3 DNA reads TGCGCCAGCAGCGCCGGGGGAATTCATAATTCACCCCTCCACTTT. Amino acid sequence: CASSAGGIHNSPLHF.

The chain couples TRBV11-2 to TRBJ2-3; 9 bases map to TRBD2. The CDR3 totals 15 residues. Germline V gives CDR1 SGHAT, CDR2 FQNNGV. The V segment lost 5 bases and the J segment 5 bases; nucleotides outside the gene matches: 8. The CDR3 protein is CASSPTSGRVDTQYF. CDR3 in DNA: TGTGCCAGCAGCCCGACTAGCGGAAGGGTAGATACGCAGTATTTT. Complete variable domain (other parts from reference TRBV11-2 and TRBJ2-3): EAGVAQSPRYKIIEKRQSVAFWCNPISGHATLYWYQQILGQGPKLLIQFQNNGVVDDSQLPKDRFSAERLKGVDSTLKIQPAKLEDSAVYLCASSPTSGRVDTQYFGPGTRLTVL.

The chain recombines TRBV4-2 with TRBJ2-7; TRBD2 matches 9 bases. V gave up 1 base and J gave up 6 bases; unmatched junction bases: 4. Germline V gene sequence: CDR1 LGHNA, CDR2 YNFKEQ. This CDR3 region has 14 residues. CDR3 region: CASSQGSSGSEQYF. CDR3 DNA: TGTGCCAGCAGCCAAGGGAGTAGCGGGAGCGAGCAGTACTTC.

This clone appeared once. The genes are TRBV4-1 and TRBJ1-5; 8 bases align to TRBD1. The germline V gene has CDR1 MGHRA and CDR2 YSYEKL. The length of the CDR3 is 15 residues. The J segment lost 6 bases and the V segment lost 1 base, leaving 5 bases of the junction unmatched. CDR3 coding DNA: TGCGCCAGCAGCCAAGTGGACAGGGACATTCAGCCCCAGCATTTT. Amino acid sequence: CASSQVDRDIQPQHF.

The V and J genes are TRBV9 and TRBJ2-2; D gene unclear. CDR3 length equals 14 residues. CDR1 and CDR2 from the germline V gene are SGDLS and YYNGEE. The germline V and J ends were trimmed by 0 bases and 6 bases, with 9 bases remaining between them. CDR3 in DNA: TGTGCCAGCAGCGTAGCGAGCCAGGCCGGGGAGCTGTTTTTT. Its translation is CASSVASQAGELFF.

The V call is TRBV9, the J call TRBJ1-1, with no clear D. The V gene lost 3 bases and the J gene lost 3 bases, with 9 bases spanning the gap. The CDR3 extends over 13 amino acids. CDR1 and CDR2 from the germline V gene are SGDLS and YYNGEE. The CDR3 sequence is CASSETAYTEAFF. The DNA for the CDR3 is TGTGCCAGCAGCGAAACAGCGTACACTGAAGCTTTCTTT. Filled out from reference TRBV9 and TRBJ1-1, the complete variable domain reads DSGVTQTPKHLITATGQRVTLRCSPRSGDLSVYWYQQSLDQGLQFLIQYYNGEERAKGNILERFSAQQFPDLHSELNLSSLELGDSALYFCASSETAYTEAFFGQGTRLTVV.

The J gene is TRBJ2-5, the V gene TRBV5-1, with D possibly TRBD2 on 7 matching bases. This CDR3 has 14 amino acids. The germline CDR1 and CDR2 sequences are SGHRS and YFSETQ. Trimming shortened V by 3 bases and J by 5 bases, and 14 bases separated the two germline ends. CDR3 DNA sequence: TGCGCCAGCAGCTCCACCAGGGGAGGGGAGACCCAGTACTTC. Protein sequence: CASSSTRGGETQYF.

The chain carries TRBV5-1 and TRBJ1-4; D is uncertain. The V end was cut by 2 bases, the J end by 7 bases, with 6 bases between. Per germline, CDR1 SGHRS and CDR2 YFSETQ. The CDR3 sequence is 12 residues long. The CDR3 nucleotides read TGCGCCAGCAGCTTTGATCGTGAAAAACTGTTTTTT. Protein product: CASSFDREKLFF.

The chain has TRBV11-3 and TRBJ2-3; 7 positions match TRBD2. Germline V gene lookup returns CDR1 SGHNT and CDR2 YENEEA. The CDR3 extends over 14 amino acids. V shed 5 bases and J 4 bases; nucleotides not matched to a gene: 6. The CDR3 bases are TGTGCCAGCAGCCGCGGGGGATCTCCAGATACGCAGTATTTT. This codes for CASSRGGSPDTQYF.

The chain carries TRBV6-5 and TRBJ1-2; 10 nucleotides line up with TRBD1. Germline V CDR1 and CDR2: MNHEY, SVGAGI. The CDR3 covers 14 residues. The ends lost 6 bases at V and 0 bases at J; junction bases unmatched: 1. The CDR3 sequence: CASRGTGANYGYTF. Here the CDR3 DNA reads TGTGCCAGCAGGGGGACAGGGGCTAACTATGGCTACACCTTC.

The J gene is TRBJ2-5, the V gene TRBV12-2; the table's D call TRBD1 went unverified against the DNA. TRBV12-2 is noted as a pseudogene. The CDR3 consists of 14 residues. The CDR3 region is CASRLVQGEETQYF. CDR3 sequence (DNA): TGTGCAAGTCGCTTAGTACAGGGAGAAGAGACCCAGTACTTC.

The V gene is TRBV9, the J gene TRBJ2-3, with D possibly called TRBD1 or TRBD2 (5 bases each). Trimming took 5 bases from V and 0 from J, leaving 13 bases between them. CDR3 length: 15 residues. CDR1 is SGDLS and CDR2 is YYNGEE in the germline V gene. CDR3 nucleotide sequence: TGTGCCAGCAGTCCATGGGGGTATAGCACAGATACGCAGTATTTT. Translation gives CASSPWGYSTDTQYF.

Concerning this clone itself: The sample holds other DNA sequences that translate to the same CDR3. The V call is TRBV7-9, the J call TRBJ1-2; no reliable D call. The germline gives CDR1 SEHNR, CDR2 FQNEAQ (reference sequence). This CDR3 is built from 14 residues. The V end lost 3 bases, the J end lost 0 bases, and 8 bases lay between the germline ends. The CDR3 protein is CASSLGTANYGYTF. The CDR3 DNA follows: TGTGCCAGCAGCTTGGGCACCGCTAACTATGGCTACACCTTC.

This clone was seen a handful of times. The chain is built from TRBV7-3 and TRBJ2-3, with D possibly being TRBD2 (6 bases). V was clipped by 0 bases and J by 0 bases, with 10 bases between them. The CDR3 covers 16 residues. CDR1 and CDR2 from the germline V gene are SGHTA and FQGTGA. CDR3 in amino acids: CASSLTSGISTDTQYF. The CDR3 region has the DNA TGTGCCAGCAGCTTAACTAGCGGAATTAGCACAGATACGCAGTATTTT.